A single sample is the source of the 14 T cell receptor beta chains below, sequenced in a study of early T cells in non-severe SARS-CoV-2 infection. One entry per CDR3 protein results from TCRdb running MiXCR on the 5' RACE reads. The data contain around 30,000 distinct CDR3 sequences, approximately 5% of them seen just once; the ten biggest clones take up roughly 22%. The sample comprised whole blood. Receptors were obtained from an adult who was a healthcare worker with PCR-confirmed SARS-CoV-2 infection or an uninfected control (not recorded which).

This clonotype appeared many times. The chain uses TRBV10-2 and TRBJ2-1; D is uncertain. There are 13 residues in the CDR3. Trimming pared 3 bases from V and 3 bases from J, leaving 6 bases between. Germline CDR1 WSHSY, CDR2 SAAADI. This chain's CDR3 is CASSDGNYNEQFF. DNA of the CDR3: TGCGCCAGCAGTGATGGCAACTACAATGAGCAGTTCTTC.

This clonotype was detected only a few times. The chain has TRBV7-9 and TRBJ1-1; the D is unclear. CDR3 length equals 12 residues. Germline loops: CDR1 SEHNR, CDR2 FQNEAQ (reference sequence). V gave up 6 bases and J gave up 5 bases, with 10 bases separating them. The CDR3 here is CASRAGVTEAFF. The CDR3 nucleotides are TGTGCCAGCAGGGCAGGCGTAACTGAAGCTTTCTTT.

In this sample, this clonotype turned up once. The gene calls are TRBV10-3 and TRBJ2-7, with 7 bases that match TRBD1. The CDR3 has 14 residues. The ends lost 3 bases at V and 3 bases at J; junction bases unmatched: 5. Germline assignment: CDR1 ENHRY and CDR2 SYGVKD. The CDR3 coding sequence is TGTGCCATCAGTGAAAGGGGGCGAGACTACGAGCAGTACTTC. Translated: CAISERGRDYEQYF.

The sample holds many counts of this clonotype. The rearrangement uses TRBV5-6 and TRBJ2-7, with a possible D match to TRBD1 (5 bases). This CDR3 has 14 residues. Trimming removed 2 bases at V and 0 bases at J, with 9 bases between. Germline V gene sequence: CDR1 SGHDT, CDR2 YYEEEE. CDR3 in DNA: TGTGCCAGCAGCTTCCAGGGTATCTCCTACGAGCAGTACTTC. Residues: CASSFQGISYEQYF.

This rearrangement joins TRBV6-1 to TRBJ2-7; D is ambiguous. Per germline, CDR1 MNHNS and CDR2 SASEGT. Trimming pared 6 bases from V and 2 bases from J, leaving 14 bases between. The CDR3 spans 14 residues. The CDR3 here is CASSPRAFTYEQYF. The CDR3 nucleotides read TGTGCCAGCAGCCCAAGGGCCTTTACCTACGAGCAGTACTTC.

The chain joins TRBV10-1 to TRBJ2-1, with 7 bases fitting TRBD2. Germline CDR1 is WNHNN and CDR2 is SYGVQD (reference sequence). The V segment lost 2 bases and the J segment 6 bases; nucleotides outside the gene matches: 1. This CDR3 has 13 residues. In nucleotides, the CDR3 is TGCGCCAGCAGTGAGGGGACTATCAATGAGCAGTTCTTC. It is translated as CASSEGTINEQFF.

By share of the sample, this clonotype is medium-sized. The V call is TRBV12-3 or TRBV12-4, the J call TRBJ1-6; D possibly corresponds to TRBD1 (6 bases). The CDR3 has 13 amino acids. V was clipped by 6 bases and J by 7 bases, with 10 bases between them. CDR3 nucleotides: TGTGCCAGCAGGTTAACAGGGAATTCACCCCTCCACTTT. Encoded protein: CASRLTGNSPLHF.

This clonotype occurred many times. This chain links TRBV6-5 with TRBJ2-7; TRBD1 or TRBD2 may be the D gene (6 bases each). Germline CDR1 reads MNHEY; CDR2 reads SVGAGI. Trimming took 7 bases from V and 7 from J, leaving 20 bases between them. The CDR3 consists of 14 residues. CDR3 sequence reads: CASTRGVASGEQYF. The CDR3 DNA sequence: TGTGCCAGCACTAGGGGGGTGGCGTCGGGAGAGCAGTACTTC.

This clonotype was seen a handful of times. The rearrangement links TRBV5-1 to TRBJ2-2, with 7 bases aligning to TRBD1. The CDR3 is 15 residues long. Germline values: CDR1 SGHRS, CDR2 YFSETQ. Trimming removed 0 bases from V and 3 bases from J; junction bases left unmatched: 2. The CDR3 DNA follows: TGCGCCAGCAGCTTGGGGGGACAGTACACCGGGGAGCTGTTTTTT. Amino acids: CASSLGGQYTGELFF.

The chain joins TRBV7-2 to TRBJ2-7; D call uncertain. The length of the CDR3 is 13 residues. The ends were cut back, 1 base at V and 0 bases at J, with 4 bases in the middle. Per germline, CDR1 SGHTA and CDR2 FQGNSA. The CDR3 protein is CASSLGPSYEQYF. In nucleotides, the CDR3 is TGTGCCAGCAGCTTAGGACCCTCCTACGAGCAGTACTTC.

This clonotype was counted at least ten times. V usage is TRBV6-1 and J usage is TRBJ2-2; 8 bases align to TRBD1. V lost 4 bases to trimming and J lost 5 bases; unmatched junction nucleotides: 6. The CDR3 consists of 15 residues. Germline V gene data show CDR1 as MNHNS and CDR2 as SASEGT. The CDR3 spells CASSAGQGETGELFF. CDR3 nucleotides: TGTGCCAGCAGTGCCGGACAGGGTGAGACCGGGGAGCTGTTTTTT.

V is TRBV12-3 or TRBV12-4 and J is TRBJ2-1, with D possibly matching TRBD1 (6 bases). This CDR3 is built from 12 residues. Trimming left V 7 bases short and J 9 bases short, with 13 bases between. CDR3 bases: TGTGCCAGCACCCCTGGGGGCCCTGAGCAGTTCTTC. It translates to CASTPGGPEQFF.

In its sample, this clonotype was seen many times. The V gene is TRBV20-1, the J gene TRBJ2-1; the D gene is possibly TRBD2 (5 bases). The germline CDR1 and CDR2 sequences are DFQATT and SNEGSKA (reference sequence). With 0 bases removed from V and 1 base from J, the gap between germline ends came to 7 bases. The CDR3 loop spans 14 amino acids. CDR3 protein: CSAREGGSYNEQFF. CDR3 bases: TGCAGTGCTAGAGAAGGAGGTTCCTACAATGAGCAGTTCTTC.

The CDR3 region has the DNA TGCAGTGCTACCCAGGGGATCGCCTACGAGCAGTACTTC. Its protein is CSATQGIAYEQYF. The chain recombines TRBV20-1 with TRBJ2-7; tentatively, D is TRBD1 (6 bases). Germline CDR1 and CDR2: DFQATT and SNEGSKA (reference sequence). V shed 4 bases and J shed 2 bases, with 12 bases lying between them. The CDR3 contains 13 residues.